A single sample gave rise to the 2 T cell receptor beta chains below, sequenced in a study of T cells expressing NK-cell markers. TCRdb reprocessed the 5' RACE reads and reports one entry per CDR3 protein, with no DNA. In all, the sample yields 350,000 to 450,000 distinct CDR3 sequences. The sample comprised blood T cells: a sorted CD56 or NKG2C T cell subset, CD4+ or CD8+ T cells, or bulk PBMC T cells (not recorded which). These receptors were taken from a man between 18 and 69 years old in good health.

The chain recombines TRBV28 with TRBJ2-7; as DNA is missing, the TRBD1 call by TCRdb cannot be tested. Germline CDR1 MDHEN, CDR2 SYDVKM. The CDR3 has 15 residues. The chain's CDR3 is CASSPWDGRAYEQYF.

This chain links TRBV12-3 or TRBV12-4 with TRBJ2-2; TCRdb's D gene call, TRBD1, goes unchecked for lack of DNA. The CDR3 totals 15 residues. CDR3 protein: CASSLGPGTAGELFF.